The 17 T cell receptor beta chains in this list originate from one sample, sequenced in a study of T cell repertoires in cytomegalovirus infection. Each CDR3 protein is one row after TCRdb ran MiXCR on the reads. The repertoire holds around 170,000 distinct CDR3 sequences, with roughly 17% as singletons. What was sequenced was CD8+ T cells from PBMCs. These receptor sequences come from a human donor in good health (CMV status not recorded). Some clones in this sample may be carry-over from other donors' samples.

The rearrangement joins TRBV4-1 to TRBJ1-2, with a weak D call TRBD1 (5 bases). The CDR3 is made up of 13 amino acids. Looked up from germline, CDR1 is MGHRA and CDR2 is YSYEKL. V was cut by 3 bases and J by 6 bases, with 11 bases left in between. This chain's CDR3 is CASSHPGLDGYTF. The DNA of the CDR3 is TGCGCCAGCAGCCACCCAGGGTTGGATGGCTACACCTTC.

This clonotype was observed a handful of times. The chain is built from TRBV7-2 and TRBJ2-4; no clear D gene. V was cut by 3 bases and J by 3 bases, with 9 bases left in between. Germline assignment: CDR1 SGHTA and CDR2 FQGNSA. The CDR3 sequence is 14 residues long. The CDR3 is CASSFADGKNIQYF. In nucleotides, the CDR3 is TGTGCCAGCAGCTTCGCCGACGGCAAAAACATTCAGTACTTC. Drawing the rest from reference TRBV7-2 and TRBJ2-4, the complete variable domain is GAGVSQSPSNKVTEKGKDVELRCDPISGHTALYWYRQSLGQGLEFLIYFQGNSAPDKSGLPSDRFSAERTGGSVSTLTIQRTQQEDSAVYLCASSFADGKNIQYFGAGTRLSVL.

This clonotype was picked up a small number of times. The chain couples TRBV6-5 to TRBJ1-5; the D gene is possibly TRBD1 (6 bases). In germline, CDR1 is MNHEY, CDR2 SVGAGI. The CDR3 contains 15 residues. Trimming removed 1 base from V and 4 bases from J, with 11 bases in between. The chain's CDR3 is CASSYLGGRNQPQHF. The CDR3 bases are TGTGCCAGCAGTTACTTAGGGGGACGAAATCAGCCCCAGCATTTT.

This clonotype has just a few counts. This sequence joins TRBV28 and TRBJ2-7, with D perhaps matching TRBD2 (5 bases). Trimming stripped 2 bases from V and 3 bases from J, with 14 bases between. Germline CDR1 MDHEN, CDR2 SYDVKM. The CDR3 is 15 residues long. CDR3 loop: CASSLRGNPYYEQYF. DNA of the CDR3: TGTGCCAGCAGTTTAAGAGGGAACCCGTACTACGAGCAGTACTTC. Complete variable domain (other parts from reference TRBV28 and TRBJ2-7): DVKVTQSSRYLVKRTGEKVFLECVQDMDHENMFWYRQDPGLGLRLIYFSYDVKMKEKGDIPEGYSVSREKKERFSLILESASTNQTSMYLCASSLRGNPYYEQYFGPGTRLTVT.

This clonotype has just a few counts. The chain is built from TRBV7-2 and TRBJ2-1; D not resolved. This CDR3 is 17 amino acids long. Germline CDR1 reads SGHTA; CDR2 reads FQGNSA. Trimming shortened V by 2 bases and J by 0 bases, and 14 bases separated the two germline ends. CDR3 sequence reads: CASSLYRMGSSYNEQFF. The DNA for the CDR3 is TGTGCCAGCAGCTTATATAGGATGGGAAGCTCCTACAATGAGCAGTTCTTC.

In regard to this clonotype: The junction does not match germline at one end; this may be a read error. The chain joins TRBV6-2 or TRBV6-3 to TRBJ2-7, with D possibly matching TRBD2 (5 bases). CDR3 length: 14 residues. Germline CDR1 reads MNHEY; CDR2 reads SVGEGT. The DNA of the CDR3 is TGTGCCAGCAGTGACTCGGGGATCGTCGGCGAGCAGTACTTC. It is translated as CASSDSGIVGEQYF.

The chain uses TRBV6-5 and TRBJ2-1; D assignment may be TRBD1 or TRBD2 (5 bases each). The CDR3 runs 13 residues. The germline gives CDR1 MNHEY, CDR2 SVGAGI. Trimming removed 5 bases from V and 7 bases from J, with 12 bases in between. In DNA, the CDR3 is TGTGCCAGCAGTGGGGGTCTCTGGAATGAGCAGTTCTTC. It yields the protein CASSGGLWNEQFF.

The rearrangement uses TRBV19 and TRBJ2-2; 8 nucleotides agree with TRBD2. Germline trimming cut 3 bases from V and 6 bases from J; bases unmatched to any gene: 9. Germline CDR1 is LNHDA and CDR2 is SQIVND (reference sequence). The CDR3 has 16 residues. CDR3 coding DNA: TGTGCCAGTAGTATTCAAGCGGGAGTGGTTCCCGGGGAGCTGTTTTTT. Translation gives CASSIQAGVVPGELFF.

This clonotype has at least ten counts. The chain has TRBV6-2 or TRBV6-3 and TRBJ2-5; no definite D call. The V and J ends lost 6 bases and 5 bases respectively, with 16 bases between them. The CDR3 sequence is 14 residues long. The germline V gene has CDR1 MNHEY and CDR2 SVGEGT. The CDR3 region is CASSPLTALETQYF. The DNA for the CDR3 is TGTGCCAGCAGCCCTCTGACGGCCCTGGAGACCCAGTACTTC.

This chain's CDR3 is CAISYGTGNINEQFF. The CDR3 nucleotides are TGTGCCATCAGTTACGGGACAGGTAACATCAATGAGCAGTTCTTC. This chain links TRBV10-3 with TRBJ2-1, with 8 bases aligning to TRBD1. The ends lost 5 bases at V and 6 bases at J; junction bases unmatched: 9. Per germline, CDR1 ENHRY and CDR2 SYGVKD. There are 15 residues in the CDR3.

The CDR3 nucleotides are TGTGCCAGCAGCTCCAAGCGGGACCCATACAATGAGCAGTTCTTC. Protein sequence: CASSSKRDPYNEQFF. The gene calls are TRBV7-8 and TRBJ2-1, with 7 bases identical to TRBD2. The CDR3 runs to 15 residues. The ends lost 4 bases at V and 4 bases at J; junction bases unmatched: 7. Looked up from germline, CDR1 is SGHVS and CDR2 is FQNEAQ. Based on the CDR3 plus reference TRBV7-8 and TRBJ2-1, the full variable domain is GAGVSQSPRYKVAKRGQDVALRCDPISGHVSLFWYQQALGQGPEFLTYFQNEAQLDKSGLPSDRFFAERPEGSVSTLKIQRTQQEDSAVYLCASSSKRDPYNEQFFGPGTRLTVL.

This clonotype turned up a few times. The chain carries TRBV7-2 and TRBJ2-1; D is uncertain. CDR1 SGHTA and CDR2 FQGNSA come from the germline V gene. V lost 1 base and J 2 bases, leaving 12 bases between the germline ends. This CDR3 region has 16 residues. The CDR3 nucleotides read TGTGCCAGCAGCTTAGATTCCTACCGAGCCTACAATGAGCAGTTCTTC. It encodes CASSLDSYRAYNEQFF.

This clonotype turned up a few times. J is TRBJ2-1 and V is TRBV28; 8 positions agree with TRBD2. Germline CDR1 MDHEN, CDR2 SYDVKM. The V segment lost 4 bases and the J segment 5 bases; nucleotides outside the gene matches: 16. The CDR3 is 18 residues long. CDR3 region: CASSWGLWDGRVHNEQFF. DNA for the CDR3: TGTGCCAGCAGTTGGGGCCTTTGGGACGGGAGGGTACACAATGAGCAGTTCTTC. Full variable domain (rest looked up from reference TRBV28 and TRBJ2-1): DVKVTQSSRYLVKRTGEKVFLECVQDMDHENMFWYRQDPGLGLRLIYFSYDVKMKEKGDIPEGYSVSREKKERFSLILESASTNQTSMYLCASSWGLWDGRVHNEQFFGPGTRLTVL.

This chain joins TRBV7-2 and TRBJ2-1, with TRBD2 matching 9 bases. Trimming cost V 4 bases and J 7 bases; bases outside gene matches: 11. This CDR3 spans 16 amino acids. Per germline, CDR1 SGHTA and CDR2 FQGNSA. The CDR3 reads CASSSLAGRGRNEQFF. Here the CDR3 DNA reads TGTGCCAGCAGCTCTCTAGCGGGGCGTGGTCGGAATGAGCAGTTCTTC.

The chain is built from TRBV6-5 and TRBJ1-2; D might be TRBD1 (6 bases). Per the germline V gene, CDR1 is MNHEY and CDR2 is SVGAGI. Trimming shortened V by 0 bases and J by 8 bases, and 22 bases separated the two germline ends. This CDR3 is built from 17 residues. The CDR3 loop reads CASSYSSGDTRVRGYTF. The CDR3 DNA reads as TGTGCCAGCAGTTACTCGTCCGGGGACACAAGGGTCCGAGGCTACACCTTC.

CDR3 coding DNA: TGCGCCAGCAGCCGGGGACTTGGGGCCTACGAGCAGTACTTC. This encodes CASSRGLGAYEQYF. The chain combines TRBV4-1 with TRBJ2-7, with D perhaps matching TRBD2 (6 bases). The length of the CDR3 is 14 residues. Germline V CDR1 and CDR2: MGHRA, YSYEKL. V gave up 4 bases and J gave up 2 bases, with 12 bases separating them.

This clonotype showed up just a few times. V gene TRBV4-1 combines with J gene TRBJ1-2, with TRBD1 matching 7 bases. CDR1 MGHRA and CDR2 YSYEKL come from the germline V gene. After removal of 2 bases from V and 6 bases from J, the junction contained 15 bases not matched to a gene. The CDR3 consists of 17 residues. CDR3 region: CASSQHRGPEKRDGYTF. For the CDR3, the DNA is TGCGCCAGCAGCCAACACAGGGGACCGGAGAAGCGTGATGGCTACACCTTC.